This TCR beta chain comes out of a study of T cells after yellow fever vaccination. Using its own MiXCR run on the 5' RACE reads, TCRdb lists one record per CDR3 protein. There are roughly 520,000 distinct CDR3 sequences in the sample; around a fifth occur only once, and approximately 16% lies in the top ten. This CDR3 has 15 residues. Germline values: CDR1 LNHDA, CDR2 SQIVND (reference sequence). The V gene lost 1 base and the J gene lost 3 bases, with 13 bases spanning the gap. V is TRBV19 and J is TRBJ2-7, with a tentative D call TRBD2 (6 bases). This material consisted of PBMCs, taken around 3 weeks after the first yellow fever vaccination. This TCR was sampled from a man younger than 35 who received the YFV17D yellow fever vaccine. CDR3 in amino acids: CASSIVGGALYEQYF. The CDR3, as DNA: TGTGCCAGTAGTATAGTGGGAGGAGCCCTCTACGAGCAGTACTTC. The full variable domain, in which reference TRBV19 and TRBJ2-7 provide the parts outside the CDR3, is DGGITQSPKYLFRKEGQNVTLSCEQNLNHDAMYWYRQDPGQGLRLIYYSQIVNDFQKGDIAEGYSVSREKKESFPLTVTSAQKNPTAFYLCASSIVGGALYEQYFGPGTRLTVT.